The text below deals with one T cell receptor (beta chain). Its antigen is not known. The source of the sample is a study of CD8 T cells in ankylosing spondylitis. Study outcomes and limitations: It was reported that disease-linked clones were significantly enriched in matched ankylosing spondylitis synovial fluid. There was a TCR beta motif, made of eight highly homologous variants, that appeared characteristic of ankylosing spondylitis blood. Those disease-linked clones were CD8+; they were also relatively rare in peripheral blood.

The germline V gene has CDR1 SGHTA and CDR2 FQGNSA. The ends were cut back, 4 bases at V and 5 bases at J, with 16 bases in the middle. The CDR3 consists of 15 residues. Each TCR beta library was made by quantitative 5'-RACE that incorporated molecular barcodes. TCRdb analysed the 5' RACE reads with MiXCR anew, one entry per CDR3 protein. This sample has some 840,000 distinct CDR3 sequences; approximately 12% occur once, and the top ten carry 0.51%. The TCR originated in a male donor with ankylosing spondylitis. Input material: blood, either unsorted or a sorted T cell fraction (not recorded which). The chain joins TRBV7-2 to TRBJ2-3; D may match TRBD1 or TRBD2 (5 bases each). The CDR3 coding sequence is TGTGCCAGCAGCTCTCCTATGGGACGGAGAGATACGCAGTATTTT. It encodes CASSSPMGRRDTQYF. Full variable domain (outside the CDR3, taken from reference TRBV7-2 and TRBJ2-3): GAGVSQSPSNKVTEKGKDVELRCDPISGHTALYWYRQSLGQGLEFLIYFQGNSAPDKSGLPSDRFSAERTGGSVSTLTIQRTQQEDSAVYLCASSSPMGRRDTQYFGPGTRLTVL.